This T cell receptor (beta chain) was identified during a study of T-cell memory formation after mild COVID-19. CDR3 length equals 17 residues. CDR1 and CDR2 from the germline V gene are SQVTM and ANQGSEA. A note on this clonotype: Its antigen is still unknown. At one end, the junction sequence differs from germline, possibly due to a read error.

TCRdb recomputed calls from the 5' RACE reads with MiXCR, one row per CDR3 protein. The sample has under 400,000 distinct CDR3 sequences, approximately 21% seen once; the top ten hold under 15%. Study observations and caveats: Researchers found some responding clones in pre-infection memory, a sign that cross-reactive memory joined.

This receptor was obtained from an adult woman who had mild COVID-19 (a few samples of this study predate the infection). Cell type and time point are not known. This rearrangement joins TRBV29-1 to TRBJ2-1; 14 bases map to TRBD2. The source material was PBMCs or a T cell subset sorted from them (not recorded which). The CDR3 nucleotides read TGCAGCGCTGGGGGGGGGACTAGCGGGAGCTCCTACAATGATCAGTTCTTC. This encodes CSAGGGTSGSSYNDQFF.